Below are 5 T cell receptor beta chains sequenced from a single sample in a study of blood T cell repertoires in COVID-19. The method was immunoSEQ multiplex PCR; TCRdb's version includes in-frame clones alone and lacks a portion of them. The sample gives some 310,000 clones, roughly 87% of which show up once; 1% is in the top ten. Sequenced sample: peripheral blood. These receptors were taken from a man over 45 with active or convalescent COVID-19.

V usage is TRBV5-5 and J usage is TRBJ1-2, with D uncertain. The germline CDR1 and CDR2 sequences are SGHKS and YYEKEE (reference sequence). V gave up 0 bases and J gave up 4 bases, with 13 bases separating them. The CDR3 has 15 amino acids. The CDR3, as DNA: TGTGCCAGCAGCTTGGCCGCGACTGTTGTCTATGGCTACACCTTC. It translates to CASSLAATVVYGYTF.

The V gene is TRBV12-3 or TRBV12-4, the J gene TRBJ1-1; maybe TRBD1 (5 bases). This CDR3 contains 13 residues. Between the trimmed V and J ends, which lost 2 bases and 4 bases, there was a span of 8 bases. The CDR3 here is CASSLKGRTEAFF. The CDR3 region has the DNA TGTGCCAGCAGTTTAAAGGGGCGCACTGAAGCTTTCTTT.

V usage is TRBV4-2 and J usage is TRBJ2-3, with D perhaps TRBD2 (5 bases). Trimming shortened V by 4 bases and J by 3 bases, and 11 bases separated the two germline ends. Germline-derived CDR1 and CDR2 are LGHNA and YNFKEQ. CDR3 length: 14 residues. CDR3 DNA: TGTGCCAGCAGCCGGGAGTGGGGTACAGATACGCAGTATTTT. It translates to CASSREWGTDTQYF.

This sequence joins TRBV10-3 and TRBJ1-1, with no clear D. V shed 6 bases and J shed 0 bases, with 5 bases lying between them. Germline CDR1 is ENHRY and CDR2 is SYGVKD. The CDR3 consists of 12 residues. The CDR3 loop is CAIRGLNTEAFF. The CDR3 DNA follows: TGTGCCATCAGGGGCCTGAACACTGAAGCTTTCTTT.

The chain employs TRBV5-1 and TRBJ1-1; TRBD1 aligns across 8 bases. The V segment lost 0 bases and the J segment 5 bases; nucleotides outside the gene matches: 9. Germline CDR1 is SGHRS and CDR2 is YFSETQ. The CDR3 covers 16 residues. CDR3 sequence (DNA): TGCGCCAGCAGCTTGGTACCGACAGGGGAGGGGACTGAAGCTTTCTTT. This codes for CASSLVPTGEGTEAFF. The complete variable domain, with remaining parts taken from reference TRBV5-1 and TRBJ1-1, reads KAGVTQTPRYLIKTRGQQVTLSCSPISGHRSVSWYQQTPGQGLQFLFEYFSETQRNKGNFPGRFSGRQFSNSRSEMNVSTLELGDSALYLCASSLVPTGEGTEAFFGQGTRLTVV.